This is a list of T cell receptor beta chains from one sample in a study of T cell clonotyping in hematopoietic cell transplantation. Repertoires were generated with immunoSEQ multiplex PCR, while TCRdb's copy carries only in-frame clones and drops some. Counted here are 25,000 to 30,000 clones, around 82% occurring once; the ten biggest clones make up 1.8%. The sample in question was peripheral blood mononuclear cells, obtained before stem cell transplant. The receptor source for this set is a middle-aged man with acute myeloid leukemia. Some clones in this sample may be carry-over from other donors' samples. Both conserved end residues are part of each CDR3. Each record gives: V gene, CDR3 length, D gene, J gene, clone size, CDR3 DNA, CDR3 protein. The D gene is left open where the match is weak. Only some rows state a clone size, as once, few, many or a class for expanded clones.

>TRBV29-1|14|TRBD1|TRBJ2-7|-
TGCAGCGTTGAAGGTACAGGGGGTCCCTACGAGCAGTACTTC
CSVEGTGGPYEQYF
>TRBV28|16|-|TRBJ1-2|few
TGTGCCAGCAGGTCCCCGGGATATTGGGCTAACTATGGCTACACCTTC
CASRSPGYWANYGYTF
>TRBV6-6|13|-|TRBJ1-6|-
TGTGCCAGCAGCCGAGAGGGCGGGTCACCCCTCCACTTT
CASSREGGSPLHF
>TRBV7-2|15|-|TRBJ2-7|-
TGTGCCAGCAGCCCAGGCTGGGGCGGGACCTACGAGCAGTACTTC
CASSPGWGGTYEQYF
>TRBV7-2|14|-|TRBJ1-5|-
TGTGCCAGCAGCCGGGGGTATGGCAATCAGCCCCAGCATTTT
CASSRGYGNQPQHF
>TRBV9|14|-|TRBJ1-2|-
TGTGCCAGCACCAAAGTGAACCTACAGGATGGCTACACCTTC
CASTKVNLQDGYTF
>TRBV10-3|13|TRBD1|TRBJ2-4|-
TGTGCCATCAGAGGACAGGTAGGAGGCATTCAGTACTTC
CAIRGQVGGIQYF
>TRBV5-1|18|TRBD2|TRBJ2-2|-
TGCGCCAGCAGCTTGTGGACGGGAGGCGCCGGGAGCACCGGGGAGCTGTTTTTT
CASSLWTGGAGSTGELFF
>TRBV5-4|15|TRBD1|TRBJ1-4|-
TGTGCCAGCAGCTCGGGACAGGGTGGGATTGAAAAACTGTTTTTT
CASSSGQGGIEKLFF
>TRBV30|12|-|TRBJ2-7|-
TGTGCCTGGAGTGTAACCGGTTACGAGCAGTACTTC
CAWSVTGYEQYF
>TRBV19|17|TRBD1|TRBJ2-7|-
TGTGCCAGTAGTATTGGACAGGGCAGGAATAGCTCCTACGAGCAGTACTTC
CASSIGQGRNSSYEQYF
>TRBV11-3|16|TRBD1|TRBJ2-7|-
TGTGCCAGCAGCATGACCAACAGGGGGAAGGTCTACGAGCAGTACTTC
CASSMTNRGKVYEQYF
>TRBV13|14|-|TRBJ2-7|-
TGTGCCAGCAGCTTGTCGCGGGGCCACTACGAGCAGTACTTC
CASSLSRGHYEQYF
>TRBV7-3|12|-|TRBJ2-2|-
TGTGCCAGCAGCAATCCTGGCGGGGAGCTGTTTTTT
CASSNPGGELFF
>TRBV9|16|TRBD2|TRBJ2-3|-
TGTGCCAGCAGCGACCGAGCGGGGGGCGTCACAGATACGCAGTATTTT
CASSDRAGGVTDTQYF
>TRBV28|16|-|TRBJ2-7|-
TGTGCCAGCAGTCCGGCTGGGACCTCAAGGGTGTACGAGCAGTACTTC
CASSPAGTSRVYEQYF
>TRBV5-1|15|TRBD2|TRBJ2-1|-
TGCGCCAGCACCCCGGGGGGGAGAGCGGTCAATGAGCAGTTCTTC
CASTPGGRAVNEQFF
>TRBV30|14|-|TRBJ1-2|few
TGTGCCTGGAAACGCCGGGACGGACCTATGGGCTACACCTTC
CAWKRRDGPMGYTF
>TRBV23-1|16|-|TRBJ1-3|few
TGCGCCAGCAGTCACGCGCGGAGGAATTCAGGAAACACCATATATTTT
CASSHARRNSGNTIYF
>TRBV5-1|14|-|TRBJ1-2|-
TGCGCCAGCAGCCCTACCGGGATGAACTATGGCTACACCTTC
CASSPTGMNYGYTF
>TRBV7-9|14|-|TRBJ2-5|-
TGTGCCAGCAGCTTAGAGGGGGTCTGGGAGACCCAGTACTTC
CASSLEGVWETQYF
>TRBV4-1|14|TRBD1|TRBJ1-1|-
TGCGCCAGCAGACAGGACAGGCTGAACACTGAAGCTTTCTTT
CASRQDRLNTEAFF
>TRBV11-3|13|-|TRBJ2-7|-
TGTGCCAGCGGAGCCAACCAAGGGGGTGAGCAGTACTTC
CASGANQGGEQYF
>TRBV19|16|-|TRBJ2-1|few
TGTGCCAGTAGTATTCTGGCGGGGCAGTCCTACAATGAGCAGTTCTTC
CASSILAGQSYNEQFF
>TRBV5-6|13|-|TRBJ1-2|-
TGTGCCAGCAGCTTGGGAGTTAACTATGGCTACACCTTC
CASSLGVNYGYTF
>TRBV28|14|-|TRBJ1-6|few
TGTGCCAGCAGTTACTTGACACTTAATTCACCCCTCCACTTT
CASSYLTLNSPLHF
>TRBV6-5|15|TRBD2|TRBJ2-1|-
TGTGCCAGCAGCCAGACTAGCGGTTTTGCAAATGAGCAGTTCTTC
CASSQTSGFANEQFF
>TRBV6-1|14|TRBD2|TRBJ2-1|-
TGTGCCAGCCAAGTACTAGCGAGCGCCCATGAGCAGTTCTTC
CASQVLASAHEQFF
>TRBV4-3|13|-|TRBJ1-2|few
TGCGCCAGCAGCCAAAACCGGGCATGGGGCTACACCTTC
CASSQNRAWGYTF
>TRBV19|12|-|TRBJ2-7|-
TGTGCCAGTAGTATACCCGGGGGCGAGCAGTACTTC
CASSIPGGEQYF
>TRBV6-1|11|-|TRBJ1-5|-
TGTGCCAGCAGTGAACAGCCGCCCCAGCATTTT
CASSEQPPQHF
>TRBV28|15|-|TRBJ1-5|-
TGTGCCAGCAGTTCACCAGGACAGCCCAATCAGCCCCAGCATTTT
CASSSPGQPNQPQHF
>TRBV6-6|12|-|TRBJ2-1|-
TGTGCCAGCAGTTACCCTTACAATGAGCAGTTCTTC
CASSYPYNEQFF
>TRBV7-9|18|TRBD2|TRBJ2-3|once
TGTGCCAGCAGCTTAGCTGCTAGCGGGAGGCCGGCCGGAGGTACGCAGTATTTT
CASSLAASGRPAGGTQYF
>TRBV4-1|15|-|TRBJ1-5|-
TGCGCCAGCAGCCAAGAAACGGGGAGCAATCAGCCCCAGCATTTT
CASSQETGSNQPQHF
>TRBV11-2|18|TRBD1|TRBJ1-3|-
TGTGCCAGCAGCTTAGATTTTGGACAGGTCCTCTCTGGAAACACCATATATTTT
CASSLDFGQVLSGNTIYF
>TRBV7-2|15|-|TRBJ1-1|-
TGTGCCAGCAGCTTGAGGGGCAGTATGAACACTGAAGCTTTCTTT
CASSLRGSMNTEAFF
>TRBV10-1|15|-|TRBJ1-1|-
TGCGCCAGCAGTGAGTACACGGGGCCCCGGACTGAAGCTTTCTTT
CASSEYTGPRTEAFF
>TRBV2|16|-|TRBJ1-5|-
TGTGCCAGCAGTGAAGAGCAAATTTATAGCAATCAGCCCCAGCATTTT
CASSEEQIYSNQPQHF
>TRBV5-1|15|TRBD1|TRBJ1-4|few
TGCGCCAGCAGCCCAACAGGGGGCGGAGATGAAAAACTGTTTTTT
CASSPTGGGDEKLFF
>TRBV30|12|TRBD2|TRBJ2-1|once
TGTGCCTGGAAGCTAGCGGGAGGTTTACAGTTCTTC
CAWKLAGGLQFF
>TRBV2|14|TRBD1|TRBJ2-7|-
TGTGCCAGCAGGACCGGGACAGGGGCCTACGAGCAGTACTTC
CASRTGTGAYEQYF
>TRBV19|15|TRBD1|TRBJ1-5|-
TGTGCCAGTAGCACTGGACAGGTAGCAAATCAGCCCCAGCATTTT
CASSTGQVANQPQHF
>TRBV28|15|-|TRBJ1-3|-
TGTGCCAGCAGTTATACAGGGACCTCTGGAAACACCATATATTTT
CASSYTGTSGNTIYF
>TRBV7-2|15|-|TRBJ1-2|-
TGTGCCAGCAGCTCGGACAGTGCGAGGTTCGATGGCTACACCTTC
CASSSDSARFDGYTF
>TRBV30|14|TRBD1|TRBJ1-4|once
TGTGCCTGGAGTGTACAGGGGACAAGAGAAAAACTGTTTTTT
CAWSVQGTREKLFF
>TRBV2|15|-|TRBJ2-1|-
TGTGCCAGCAATCCACTAGCCCGCTCCTACAATGAGCAGTTCTTC
CASNPLARSYNEQFF
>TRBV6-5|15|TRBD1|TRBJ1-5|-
TGTGCCAGCAGCCCGGGACAGGGCAGCAATCAGCCCCAGCATTTT
CASSPGQGSNQPQHF
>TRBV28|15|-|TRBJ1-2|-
TGTGCCAGCAGCCACCCCATTAGGGTTCGCTATGGCTACACCTTC
CASSHPIRVRYGYTF
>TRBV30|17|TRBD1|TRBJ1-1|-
TGTGCCTGGCGCGGAAGGACAGGTGGGCTCGTGAACACTGAAGCTTTCTTT
CAWRGRTGGLVNTEAFF
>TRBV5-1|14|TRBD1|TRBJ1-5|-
TGCGCCAGCAGCTATAAGACAGGGGTGCAGCCCCAGCATTTT
CASSYKTGVQPQHF
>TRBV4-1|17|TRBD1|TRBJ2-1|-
TGCGCCAGCAGCCAAGATGGACAGGGCCGATTTTACAATGAGCAGTTCTTC
CASSQDGQGRFYNEQFF
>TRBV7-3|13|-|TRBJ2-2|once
TGTGCCAGCAGCTTAGACCGTTCTGGGGAGCTGTTTTTT
CASSLDRSGELFF
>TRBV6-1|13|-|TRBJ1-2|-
TGTGCCATCGCAGCGGGGGGCCTTTTACGCTACACCTTC
CAIAAGGLLRYTF
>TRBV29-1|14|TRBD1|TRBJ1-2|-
TGCAGCGTGGATGGACAGGGCCGAGGAAGCGGCTACACCTTC
CSVDGQGRGSGYTF
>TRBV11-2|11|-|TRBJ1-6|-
TGTGCCAGCAGCTTCGACGAAGTTGTCCACTTT
CASSFDEVVHF
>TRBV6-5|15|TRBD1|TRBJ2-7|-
TGTGCCAGCAGTTACTCGACAGGGGGATTCTACGAGCAGTACTTC
CASSYSTGGFYEQYF